At least ten counts were recorded for the clone carrying this T cell receptor (beta chain). The antigen is unknown. Trimming took off 2 bases at V and 2 bases at J, with 13 bases between the two ends. Germline CDR1 is SGHDT and CDR2 is YYEEEE. CDR3 length: 16 amino acids. This entry comes from a study of T cells in Graves' hyperthyroidism and ophthalmopathy. TCR beta CDR3 regions were amplified from RNA transcripts. An initial round of RT-PCR targeting the TCR CDR3 relied on the HTBI primer set. One entry per CDR3 protein results from TCRdb running MiXCR on the multiplex PCR reads. The sample holds over 300,000 distinct CDR3 sequences; more than 11% are singletons and the top ten take 11%. Study-level results: Expanded thyroid clonotypes (above 0.001) were mostly also found in blood.

The rearrangement joins TRBV5-6 to TRBJ2-2; D possibly corresponds to TRBD1 (5 bases). This sequence originates from a woman aged 60-75 years with Graves' hyperthyroidism. Sequenced material: blood. In DNA form, the CDR3 reads TGTGCCAGCAGCTTATGGCAGGGCGGTAACACCGGGGAGCTGTTTTTT. This sequence encodes CASSLWQGGNTGELFF.